This TCR beta chain was found in a study of blood T cell repertoires in COVID-19. The V gene lost 10 bases and the J gene lost 0 bases, with 12 bases spanning the gap. Per germline, CDR1 MNHEY and CDR2 SMNVEV (reference sequence). The CDR3 runs 14 residues. Under the authors' procedure: Amplification with reference gene primers provided the estimates of nucleated cell counts. The assay was immunoSEQ multiplex PCR, and TCRdb's table has in-frame clones only and misses some. V, J and clone size are those of that table, while D and trimming were read from the DNA. The sample has roughly 170,000 clones, almost 80% seen once.

The sequence was obtained from a woman between 45 and 65 years old who had recovered from COVID-19. The sequenced sample was PBMCs or T cells enriched from blood (not recorded which). The chain combines TRBV27 with TRBJ1-4; no clear D gene. The CDR3 DNA is TGTGCCACCTCTCACGGGGCAACTAATGAAAAACTGTTTTTT. This encodes CATSHGATNEKLFF. The full variable domain, in which reference TRBV27 and TRBJ1-4 provide the parts outside the CDR3, is EAQVTQNPRYLITVTGKKLTVTCSQNMNHEYMSWYRQDPGLGLRQIYYSMNVEVTDKGDVPEGYKVSRKEKRNFPLILESPSPNQTSLYFCATSHGATNEKLFFGSGTQLSVL.